The 27 T cell receptor beta chains below come from one sample, sequenced in a study of cytomegalovirus exposure and HLA in healthy donors. With 60 Vbeta and 13 Jbeta primers, the PCR was carried out. Data came from immunoSEQ multiplex PCR; TCRdb stores just in-frame clones and leaves some out. The top ten clones hold 1.5% to 2% of a sample with around 150,000 clones, about 88% of them seen once. Source material: PBMCs. These receptors all stem from a woman aged 18-29 years in good health and CMV-seronegative.

This clone came up a few times. This rearrangement joins TRBV19 to TRBJ2-5; the match to TRBD1 covers 9 bases. CDR1 is LNHDA and CDR2 is SQIVND in the germline V gene (reference sequence). Germline trimming cut 6 bases from V and 5 bases from J; bases unmatched to any gene: 7. The CDR3 spans 14 residues. CDR3 in amino acids: CASRAGTGSETQYF. The DNA of the CDR3 is TGTGCCAGTAGAGCCGGGACAGGGTCGGAGACCCAGTACTTC.

The rearrangement uses TRBV30 and TRBJ2-2; TRBD2 matches at 9 bases. The CDR3 totals 15 residues. Trimming cost V 4 bases and J 4 bases; bases outside gene matches: 7. From germline, CDR1 is GTSNPN and CDR2 SVGIG (reference sequence). CDR3 amino acids: CAWTWAGGATGELFF. CDR3 DNA sequence: TGTGCCTGGACATGGGCGGGGGGGGCCACCGGGGAGCTGTTTTTT.

This chain uses TRBV5-4 with TRBJ1-1; 7 nucleotides match TRBD1. Germline V lookup: CDR1 SGHNT, CDR2 YYREEE (reference sequence). The junction had 6 bases not matched to a gene; V was cut back by 4 bases and J by 3 bases. The CDR3 sequence is 14 residues long. The CDR3 DNA reads TGTGCCAGCAGCCCTGTAGGGGGCGACACTGAAGCTTTCTTT. It yields the protein CASSPVGGDTEAFF.

The rearrangement links TRBV30 to TRBJ1-4; 11 nucleotides line up with TRBD1. With V trimmed by 2 bases and J by 3 bases, 2 bases remained unmatched. In germline, CDR1 is GTSNPN, CDR2 SVGIG (reference sequence). The CDR3 covers 15 residues. CDR3 in DNA: TGTGCCTGGAGTCCGGGACAGGGGGCTAATGAAAAACTGTTTTTT. It translates to CAWSPGQGANEKLFF.

The chain couples TRBV7-7 to TRBJ2-1; no clear D. CDR3 length: 16 residues. V was cut by 3 bases and J by 10 bases, with 22 bases left in between. Germline-derived CDR1 and CDR2 are SSHAT and FNYEAQ (reference sequence). The CDR3 sequence is CASSFNSDSSSGEQFF. The DNA for the CDR3 is TGTGCCAGCAGCTTTAACTCTGACTCGTCTTCCGGGGAGCAGTTCTTC.

The genes are TRBV15 and TRBJ2-3; possibly TRBD1 for D (5 bases). Germline loops: CDR1 LNHNV, CDR2 YYDKDF (reference sequence). V was clipped by 3 bases and J by 1 base, with 8 bases between them. The CDR3 contains 14 residues. The CDR3 sequence is CATSRGLGTDTQYF. DNA for the CDR3: TGTGCCACCAGCAGGGGGCTCGGCACAGATACGCAGTATTTT.

The chain is built from TRBV7-2 and TRBJ2-7, with D unclear. CDR1 is SGHTA and CDR2 is FQGNSA in the germline V gene. Trimming left V 5 bases short and J 3 bases short, with 11 bases between. CDR3 length equals 13 residues. The CDR3 DNA reads TGTGCCAGCAGCGTAAAGCCTAACTACGAGCAGTACTTC. Translating it yields CASSVKPNYEQYF. The full variable domain, with the rest looked up from reference TRBV7-2 and TRBJ2-7, is GAGVSQSPSNKVTEKGKDVELRCDPISGHTALYWYRQSLGQGLEFLIYFQGNSAPDKSGLPSDRFSAERTGGSVSTLTIQRTQQEDSAVYLCASSVKPNYEQYFGPGTRLTVT.

There are a few counts of this clone. The chain recombines TRBV4-1 with TRBJ2-1; D remains unclear. The CDR3 consists of 11 residues. V shed 3 bases and J shed 5 bases, with 2 bases lying between them. Germline V gene sequence: CDR1 MGHRA, CDR2 YSYEKL. CDR3 loop: CASSHNNEQFF. CDR3 nucleotide sequence: TGCGCCAGCAGCCACAACAATGAGCAGTTCTTC.

The chain combines TRBV5-4 with TRBJ1-1; TRBD1 matches 7 bases. Germline V gives CDR1 SGHNT, CDR2 YYREEE (reference sequence). The J segment lost 3 bases and the V segment lost 4 bases, leaving 9 bases of the junction unmatched. This CDR3 is built from 15 residues. The CDR3 nucleotides read TGTGCCAGCAGCGGCGCCGACAGGGCCGACACTGAAGCTTTCTTT. This encodes CASSGADRADTEAFF.

The chain has TRBV28 and TRBJ2-1, with 9 bases matching TRBD1. The V gene's germline CDR1 is MDHEN and CDR2 SYDVKM. The CDR3 contains 15 residues. V shed 5 bases and J 6 bases; nucleotides not matched to a gene: 8. CDR3 region: CASSGGQGFFNEQFF. CDR3 coding DNA: TGTGCCAGCAGTGGGGGACAGGGTTTTTTCAATGAGCAGTTCTTC.

The rearrangement links TRBV7-2 to TRBJ1-4; 9 bases match TRBD1. The germline gives CDR1 SGHTA, CDR2 FQGNSA. This CDR3 spans 18 amino acids. The ends lost 1 base at V and 2 bases at J; junction bases unmatched: 8. In DNA, the CDR3 is TGTGCCAGCAGCTTAGGAAGGACAGGGGATCCGACTAATGAAAAACTGTTTTTT. Translation: CASSLGRTGDPTNEKLFF.

The chain employs TRBV28 and TRBJ2-1; TRBD1 matches 9 bases. CDR1 and CDR2 (germline): MDHEN, SYDVKM. This CDR3 contains 17 residues. V gave up 1 base and J gave up 7 bases; unmatched junction bases: 11. This CDR3 reads CASSLSWRGQGRNEQFF. DNA of the CDR3: TGTGCCAGCAGTTTATCGTGGCGGGGACAGGGTAGAAATGAGCAGTTCTTC.

This clone was seen only once. The chain joins TRBV27 to TRBJ1-5; the D gene is possibly TRBD1 (5 bases). Trimming took 2 bases from V and 3 from J, leaving 8 bases between them. This CDR3 has 14 residues. In germline, CDR1 is MNHEY, CDR2 SMNVEV (reference sequence). This chain's CDR3 is CASSLRQNNQPQHF. The CDR3 DNA follows: TGTGCCAGCAGTTTACGACAGAACAATCAGCCCCAGCATTTT.

The rearrangement links TRBV30 to TRBJ1-2; D perhaps matches TRBD1 (6 bases). CDR3 size: 12 residues. The germline V gene has CDR1 GTSNPN and CDR2 SVGIG (reference sequence). V lost 5 bases to trimming and J lost 4 bases, with 11 bases between them. This chain's CDR3 is CAWATGPYGYTF. The CDR3 coding sequence is TGTGCCTGGGCGACAGGACCCTATGGCTACACCTTC.

This chain connects TRBV2 to TRBJ1-5; D gene ambiguous. Trimming took 6 bases from V and 4 from J, leaving 7 bases between them. The CDR3 has 12 amino acids. Germline loops: CDR1 SNHLY, CDR2 FYNNEI. The CDR3 DNA follows: TGTGCCAGCAGATTGAGAAATCAGCCCCAGCATTTT. Its protein product is CASRLRNQPQHF.

The V call is TRBV5-8, the J call TRBJ1-1, with D possibly matching TRBD1 (6 bases). Germline lookup yields CDR1 SGHTS and CDR2 YDEGEE. The CDR3 has 13 residues. V was cut by 9 bases and J by 4 bases, with 16 bases left in between. CDR3 region: CATLVTGLTEAFF. In nucleotides, the CDR3 is TGTGCCACCCTCGTCACAGGGCTCACTGAAGCTTTCTTT. The full variable domain, in which reference TRBV5-8 and TRBJ1-1 provide the parts outside the CDR3, is EAGVTQSPTHLIKTRGQQATLRCSPISGHTSVYWYQQALGLGLQFLLWYDEGEERNRGNFPPRFSGRQFPNYSSELNVNALELEDSALYLCATLVTGLTEAFFGQGTRLTVV.

This sequence joins TRBV7-2 and TRBJ2-3, with D maybe TRBD2 (5 bases). CDR1 and CDR2 from the germline V gene are SGHTA and FQGNSA. The CDR3 spans 16 residues. Trimming took off 6 bases at V and 1 base at J, with 17 bases between the two ends. The CDR3 region is CASSSRRFEGTDTQYF. In DNA form, the CDR3 reads TGTGCCAGCAGTAGCCGGAGGTTTGAGGGCACAGATACGCAGTATTTT.

The V call is TRBV27, the J call TRBJ2-2; D gene ambiguous. Germline V gene lookup returns CDR1 MNHEY and CDR2 SMNVEV (reference sequence). Between the trimmed V and J ends, which lost 4 bases and 0 bases, there was a span of 9 bases. The CDR3 is 15 residues long. The CDR3 region is CASSYLSANTGELFF. Here the CDR3 DNA reads TGTGCCAGCAGTTACTTAAGCGCGAACACCGGGGAGCTGTTTTTT.

The V gene is TRBV28, the J gene TRBJ2-5; weak D call: TRBD1 (5 bases). CDR3 length: 16 amino acids. V shed 2 bases and J shed 1 base, with 14 bases lying between them. Looked up from germline, CDR1 is MDHEN and CDR2 is SYDVKM. The CDR3 DNA reads TGTGCCAGCAGTTTAGGCAGGACACTCTCCCAAGAGACCCAGTACTTC. Translation gives CASSLGRTLSQETQYF. Full variable domain (remainder filled in from reference TRBV28 and TRBJ2-5): DVKVTQSSRYLVKRTGEKVFLECVQDMDHENMFWYRQDPGLGLRLIYFSYDVKMKEKGDIPEGYSVSREKKERFSLILESASTNQTSMYLCASSLGRTLSQETQYFGPGTRLLVL.

The V and J genes are TRBV27 and TRBJ1-5; TRBD1 matches at 12 bases. Trimming at V came to 8 bases and at J to 7 bases, leaving 6 bases not matched to a gene. The germline V gene has CDR1 MNHEY and CDR2 SMNVEV (reference sequence). This CDR3 region has 14 residues. The DNA of the CDR3 is TGTGCCAGCTCGGGACAGGGGGCTTCCCAGCCCCAGCATTTT. It encodes CASSGQGASQPQHF.

The chain recombines TRBV30 with TRBJ1-1; no reliable D call. This CDR3 spans 16 amino acids. Per the germline V gene, CDR1 is GTSNPN and CDR2 is SVGIG (reference sequence). V was cut by 1 base and J by 3 bases, with 18 bases left in between. The CDR3 region is CAWSAGSESWDTEAFF. CDR3 nucleotide sequence: TGTGCCTGGAGTGCCGGGAGCGAAAGCTGGGACACTGAAGCTTTCTTT.

The V gene is TRBV27, the J gene TRBJ2-7; 9 bases match TRBD1. Germline V gives CDR1 MNHEY, CDR2 SMNVEV (reference sequence). Trimming at V came to 9 bases and at J to 2 bases, leaving 11 bases not matched to a gene. The length of the CDR3 is 15 residues. This CDR3 reads CASSGVGQGAYEQYF. The CDR3 DNA reads as TGTGCCAGTTCGGGAGTGGGACAGGGAGCCTACGAGCAGTACTTC.

The J gene is TRBJ2-3, the V gene TRBV28; D unresolved. The germline V and J ends were trimmed by 5 bases and 3 bases, with 9 bases remaining between them. CDR1 is MDHEN, CDR2 SYDVKM, per germline. The CDR3 has 13 residues. The CDR3 bases are TGTGCCAGCAGTCCCTCCGGGACAGATACGCAGTATTTT. This sequence encodes CASSPSGTDTQYF.

This chain uses TRBV19 with TRBJ1-1; D unresolved. CDR1 LNHDA and CDR2 SQIVND come from the germline V gene (reference sequence). Trimming stripped 3 bases from V and 1 base from J, with 3 bases between. The CDR3 sequence is 12 residues long. The CDR3 DNA is TGTGCCAGTAGTATCGGGAACACTGAAGCTTTCTTT. Residues: CASSIGNTEAFF.

CDR3 DNA sequence: TGTGCCAGCAGTTTACTCGGGAGCTCCCGCAATGAGCAGTTCTTC. It is translated as CASSLLGSSRNEQFF. The chain couples TRBV28 to TRBJ2-1, with a possible D match to TRBD2 (6 bases). CDR1 and CDR2 (germline): MDHEN, SYDVKM. The V end lost 2 bases, the J end lost 6 bases, and 14 bases lay between the germline ends. The CDR3 length is 15 residues.

The chain carries TRBV2 and TRBJ2-5; 8 bases line up with TRBD1. This CDR3 has 12 amino acids. Germline assignment: CDR1 SNHLY and CDR2 FYNNEI. V gave up 8 bases and J gave up 3 bases; unmatched junction bases: 2. DNA of the CDR3: TGTGCCAGCTCGGACAGGGAAGAGACCCAGTACTTC. Translation: CASSDREETQYF.

The rearrangement joins TRBV7-6 to TRBJ1-1; no reliable D call. The CDR3 runs 13 residues. Trimming removed 3 bases at V and 4 bases at J, with 9 bases between. CDR1 and CDR2 from the germline V gene are SGHVS and FNYEAQ. CDR3 region: CASSLDGGTEAFF. The CDR3 DNA follows: TGTGCCAGCAGCTTGGACGGAGGCACTGAAGCTTTCTTT.